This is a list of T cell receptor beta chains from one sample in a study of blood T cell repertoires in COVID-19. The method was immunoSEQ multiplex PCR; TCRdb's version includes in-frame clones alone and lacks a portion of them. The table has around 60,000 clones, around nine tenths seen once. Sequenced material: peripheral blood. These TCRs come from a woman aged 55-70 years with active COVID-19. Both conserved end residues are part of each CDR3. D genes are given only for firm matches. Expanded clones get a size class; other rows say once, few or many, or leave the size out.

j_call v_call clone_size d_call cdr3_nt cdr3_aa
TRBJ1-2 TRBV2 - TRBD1 TGTGCCAGCAGTGGTACAGGGGACGGCTATGGCTACACCTTC CASSGTGDGYGYTF
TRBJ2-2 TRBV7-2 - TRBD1 TGTGCCAGCAGCAGGACAGGGGGCGACATCGGGGAGCTGTTTTTT CASSRTGGDIGELFF
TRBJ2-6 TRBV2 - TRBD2 TGTGCCACCAGGGCTAGCGGGGGGGACTCTGGGGCCAACGTCCTGACTTTC CATRASGGDSGANVLTF
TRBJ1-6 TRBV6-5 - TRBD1 TGTGCCAGCAGCGCCGGGACAGGGGTTAATTCACCCCTCCACTTT CASSAGTGVNSPLHF
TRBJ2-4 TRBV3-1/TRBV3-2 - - TGTGCCAGCAGCCAAGGGTTGGCAATCCTAGCCAAAAACATTCAGTACTTC CASSQGLAILAKNIQYF
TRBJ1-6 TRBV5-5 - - TGTGCCAGCAGCTTGGTTGTGACAGAAAATTCACCCCTCCACTTT CASSLVVTENSPLHF
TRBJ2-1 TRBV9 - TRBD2 TGTGCCAGCAGCGTAGGAGCGGGGGGGAGCAATGAGCAGTTCTTC CASSVGAGGSNEQFF
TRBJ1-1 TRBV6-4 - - TGTGCCAGCAGTCAAACGGGGGAGGCGAACACTGAAGCTTTCTTT CASSQTGEANTEAFF
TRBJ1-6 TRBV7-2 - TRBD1 TGTGCCAGCAGCCCAACCGGGACAGGGGAGTTTAGTTCACCCCTCCACTTT CASSPTGTGEFSSPLHF
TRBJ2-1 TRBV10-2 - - TGCGCCAGCAGGGTGGCCAATGAGCAGTTCTTC CASRVANEQFF
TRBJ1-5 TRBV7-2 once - TGTGCCAGCAGAAGGGGGGGGAGCAATCAGCCCCAGCATTTT CASRRGGSNQPQHF
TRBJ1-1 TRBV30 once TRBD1 TGTGCCTGGAGTGTACAGGGGGTGACTGAAGCTTTCTTT CAWSVQGVTEAFF
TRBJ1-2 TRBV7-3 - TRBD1 TGTGCCAGCAGCTTATCCGGGACAGACCCTGGCTACACCTTC CASSLSGTDPGYTF
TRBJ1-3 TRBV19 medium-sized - TGTGCCAGTAAAACCTACTTCTCTGGAAACACCATATATTTT CASKTYFSGNTIYF
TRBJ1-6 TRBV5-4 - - TGTGCCAGCAGCTTTATTCCAGGGGCTATATCACCCCTCCACTTT CASSFIPGAISPLHF
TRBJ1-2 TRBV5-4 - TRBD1 TGTGCCAGCAGCTCAGACAGGGGGAACTATGGCTACACCTTC CASSSDRGNYGYTF
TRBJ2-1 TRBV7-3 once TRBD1 TGTGCCAGCAGCTCGGGACAGGGTAATGAGCAGTTCTTC CASSSGQGNEQFF
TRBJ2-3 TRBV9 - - TGTGCCAGCAGCGCAACTCCGGGACTTGGCACAGATACGCAGTATTTT CASSATPGLGTDTQYF
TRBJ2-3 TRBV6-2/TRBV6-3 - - TGTGCCAGCAGCCCTGTGCCCCGAGGGCAGTATTTT CASSPVPRGQYF
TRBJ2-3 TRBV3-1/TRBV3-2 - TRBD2 TGTGCCAGCAGCCCCACGGGACTAGCGGGGGGCAATACGCAGTATTTT CASSPTGLAGGNTQYF
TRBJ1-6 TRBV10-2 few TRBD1 TGCGCCAGCAGTAAAAACAGGGGGCTTGTGACGGGGGATTATAATTCACCCCTCCACTTT CASSKNRGLVTGDYNSPLHF
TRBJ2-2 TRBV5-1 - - TGCGCCAGCAGCACTCGACCAGGTACCGGGGAGCTGTTTTTT CASSTRPGTGELFF
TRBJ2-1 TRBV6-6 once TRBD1 TGTGCCAGCAGTGATCGGACAGGGATTGAGGATGAGCAGTTCTTC CASSDRTGIEDEQFF
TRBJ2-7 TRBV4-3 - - TGCGCCAGCAGCCAAGTTCTGGGGGCGGGCGAGCAGTACTTC CASSQVLGAGEQYF
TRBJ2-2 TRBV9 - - TGTGCCAGCAGCGTAGTTGCAGGCGGGGAGCTGTTTTTT CASSVVAGGELFF
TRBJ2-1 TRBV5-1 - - TGCGCCAGCAGCCCGGAGACGCTTGGGGAGCAGTTCTTC CASSPETLGEQFF
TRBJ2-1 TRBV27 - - TGTGCCACCCTTTCTTCCTCCGGTGAGCAGTTCTTC CATLSSSGEQFF
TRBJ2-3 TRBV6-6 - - TGTGCCAGCAGGAAGACAGGTTCTAGCACAGATACGCAGTATTTT CASRKTGSSTDTQYF
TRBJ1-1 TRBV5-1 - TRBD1 TGCGCCAGCAGCATACAGGGGCCCCCGAACACTGAAGCTTTCTTT CASSIQGPPNTEAFF
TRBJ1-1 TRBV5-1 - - TGCGCCAGCAGCTATTTCGGGGATCGGACTGAAGCTTTCTTT CASSYFGDRTEAFF
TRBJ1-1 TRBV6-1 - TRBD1 TGTGCCAGCAGTGAAGCCAGGGGGCGGGGTACTGAAGCTTTCTTT CASSEARGRGTEAFF
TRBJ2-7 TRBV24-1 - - TGTGCCAACGCGGACAGTCTCTACGAGCAGTACTTC CANADSLYEQYF
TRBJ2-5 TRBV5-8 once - TGTGCCAGCAGCCTTGAGTTGGTGGAGACCCAGTACTTC CASSLELVETQYF
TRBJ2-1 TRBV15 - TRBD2 TGTGCCACCAGCGGACTAGCAGGACACAATGAGCAGTTCTTC CATSGLAGHNEQFF
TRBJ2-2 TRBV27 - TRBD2 TGTGCCAGCAGTTTCCGGGGGGGATTTACCGGGGAGCTGTTTTTT CASSFRGGFTGELFF
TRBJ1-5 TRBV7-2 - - TGTGCCAGCAGCTCACAGGGACCGCTTCAGCCCCAGCATTTT CASSSQGPLQPQHF
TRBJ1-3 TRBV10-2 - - TGCGCCAGCAGTGAGCCTCAGGTCCTCTCTGGAAACACCATATATTTT CASSEPQVLSGNTIYF
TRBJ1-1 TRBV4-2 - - TGTGCCAGCAGCCAACTGGGCAGGGAGAACACTGAAGCTTTCTTT CASSQLGRENTEAFF
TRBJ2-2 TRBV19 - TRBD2 TGTGCCAGTAGTATGGAGCGGGGGGGCCAAAGTATAGGGGCCGGGGAGCTGTTTTTT CASSMERGGQSIGAGELFF
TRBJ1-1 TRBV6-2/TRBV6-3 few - TGTGCCAGCAGCCAACAGGGAGAAGCTTTCTTT CASSQQGEAFF